This TCR beta chain was captured by sequencing in a study of OX40 agonist ivuxolimab in advanced cancers. Study results and limitations: The average count of expanded clones was higher among CD8+ T cells than among CD4+.

A remark on this clone: The target antigen is unknown.

Repertoires were generated with immunoSEQ multiplex PCR, while TCRdb's copy carries only in-frame clones and drops some. Among tens of thousands of clones, approximately 92% were seen once, and the ten largest hold approximately 0.35%. V was clipped by 1 base and J by 2 bases, with 12 bases between them. This CDR3 is 17 amino acids long. Per the germline V gene, CDR1 is MGHRA and CDR2 is YSYEKL. The specimen was CD4+ or CD8+ T cells sorted from blood, collected in a trial of the OX40 agonist ivuxolimab. The chain uses TRBV4-1 and TRBJ2-6; D may be TRBD2 (6 bases). This TCR came from an adult with an advanced solid tumor such as melanoma, head and neck, liver or kidney cancer. CDR3 coding DNA: TGCGCCAGCAGCCAAGCAGGAGGGGAAGCTGGGGCCAACGTCCTGACTTTC. Encoded protein: CASSQAGGEAGANVLTF.